The 2 T cell receptor beta chains reported below all come from one sample, sequenced in a study of T cell responses to AZD1222 COVID-19 vaccine (dated by TCRdb to the early 2020s). The time point label here, explained by the study, means: baseline before first vaccination. Libraries were built with the immunoSEQ multiplex PCR assay. TCRdb took over this immuneACCESS table, retaining in-frame rearrangements with V and J assigned. Such tables are incomplete; in checked studies, under half of the missing clones stem from an unresolved V gene, and the remainder is unexplained. In all, the sample holds just over 65,000 clones, and roughly nine tenths of those were seen once. The ten largest clones represent around 16% of the sample. Specimen: peripheral blood, collected on day 0 of AZD1222 vaccination. The receptors derive from an adult in good health.

The chain is built from TRBV29-1 and TRBJ2-4; TRBD1 is a possible D gene (5 bases). This CDR3 region has 12 residues. The germline V and J ends were trimmed by 6 bases and 5 bases, with 11 bases remaining between them. Germline V gene lookup returns CDR1 SQVTM and CDR2 ANQGSEA. The CDR3 DNA follows: TGCAGCGTCTGGACATTTCAAAACATTCAGTACTTC. Its translation is CSVWTFQNIQYF.

The rearrangement links TRBV2 to TRBJ1-6; D uncertain. Looked up from germline, CDR1 is SNHLY and CDR2 is FYNNEI. The length of the CDR3 is 11 residues. Trimming pared 5 bases from V and 13 bases from J, leaving 9 bases between. In DNA, the CDR3 is TGTGCCAGCAGTAGTACAGTTCCCCTCCACTTT. Protein: CASSSTVPLHF.